This TCR beta chain was profiled in a study of blood T cell repertoires in COVID-19. Study summary: Acute and convalescent COVID-19 specimens originated in the United States, Italy and Spain. PBMCs, B-cell-depleted T cells, or T cells were the source of the cDNA or gDNA that made up the material.

How the authors handled the data: How many nucleated cells were present was estimated from reference gene primer amplification. Libraries were prepared by immunoSEQ multiplex PCR; TCRdb keeps only in-frame clonotypes and omits some of them. Clone size and the V and J calls come from that table; the DNA yielded D and trimming. This sample has 130,000 to 150,000 clones, with around nine tenths found just once. V dropped 10 bases and J dropped 3; count of bases not matched to a gene: 18. The CDR3 runs 17 residues. Germline lookup yields CDR1 LNHDA and CDR2 SQIVND (reference sequence). The clonotype was recovered from a woman aged 40-49 years with acute or convalescent COVID-19. This chain connects TRBV19 to TRBJ1-5; TRBD1 agrees at 7 bases. The source material was peripheral blood. CDR3 amino acids: CATTVGGGPLPNQPQHF. The CDR3 DNA reads TGTGCCACTACTGTAGGAGGGGGCCCCCTTCCCAATCAGCCCCAGCATTTT.